The rows below give T cell receptor beta chains drawn from one sample of a study of T-cell reconstitution after alpha-beta-depleted transplantation in children. MiXCR, applied by TCRdb to the PCR reads, yields one record per CDR3 protein. The sample yields about 500,000 distinct CDR3 sequences, approximately 29% seen once. Sequenced material: PBMCs from the stem cell graft donor, taken from the stem cell graft. These receptors all stem from a human donor who donated a stem cell graft to a child with aplastic anemia. Both conserved end residues are part of each CDR3. D genes are given only for firm matches. Some rows mark clone size as missing; the rest say once, few, many or name a class of expanded clone.

D gene,J gene,clone size,V gene,CDR3 DNA,CDR3 protein
TRBD1,TRBJ1-6,few,TRBV7-9,TGTGCCAGCAGCCCTAGTCCCGGGACAGCGCCGGGCCTCCACTTT,CASSPSPGTAPGLHF
TRBD1,TRBJ1-5,-,TRBV12-3/TRBV12-4,TGTGCCAGCAGTCGACAGGGGGTCCCGGACTTCTTT,CASSRQGVPDFF
-,TRBJ1-1,-,TRBV6-5,TGTGCCAGCATTCCTCCGGCACCTTTGACTGAAGCTTTCTTT,CASIPPAPLTEAFF
TRBD1,TRBJ1-5,-,TRBV20-1,TGCAGTGCTAGAGATTCCGGGACAGGGCAAGGCAATCAGCCCCAGCATTTT,CSARDSGTGQGNQPQHF
TRBD2,TRBJ2-1,few,TRBV29-1,TGCAGCGGGACTAGCGGGAAGGGCAATGAGCAGTTCTTC,CSGTSGKGNEQFF
TRBD2,TRBJ2-1,once,TRBV19,TGTGCCAGAAACCAGAGCGGGAGGGTTTACAATGAGCAGTTCTTC,CARNQSGRVYNEQFF
-,TRBJ1-2,few,TRBV6-5,TGTGCCAGCAGTTACTCGCGGACCCTAGATTTCTATGGCTACACCTTC,CASSYSRTLDFYGYTF
-,TRBJ2-6,-,TRBV20-1,TGCAGCGCCCCAACTTTACTTACCTACTCTGGGGCCAACGTCCTGACTTTC,CSAPTLLTYSGANVLTF
TRBD2,TRBJ2-2,-,TRBV29-1,TGCAGCGCACTTTTTGGTAGCGGGAGTGGCGGGGAGCTGTTTTTT,CSALFGSGSGGELFF
-,TRBJ2-7,-,TRBV20-1,TGCAGTGCTAGAGATTACGGGAGTGACTCCTACGAGCAGTACTTC,CSARDYGSDSYEQYF
-,TRBJ2-3,-,TRBV7-6,TGTGCCAGCAGCGTAGCATTTACAGATACGCAGTATTTT,CASSVAFTDTQYF
-,TRBJ2-7,-,TRBV9,TGTGCCAGCAGCGTAGGAGGAGTGGGCGAGCAGTACTTC,CASSVGGVGEQYF
-,TRBJ1-4,-,TRBV29-1,TGCAGCGCCGGGGAGCCGAAGGAAAAACTGTTTTTT,CSAGEPKEKLFF
TRBD2,TRBJ2-6,-,TRBV3-1,TGTGCCAGCAGCCAAGAGACTAGCGGGACCTCTGGGGCCAACGTCCTGACTTTC,CASSQETSGTSGANVLTF
TRBD1,TRBJ1-3,-,TRBV6-1,TGTGCCAGCAGTGGCGGACAGGCCGGAGGAGGAAACACCATATATTTT,CASSGGQAGGGNTIYF
-,TRBJ2-2,few,TRBV7-8,TGTGCCAGCAGCCAGGGGCTCAACACCGGGGAGCTGTTTTTT,CASSQGLNTGELFF
-,TRBJ1-5,few,TRBV18,TGTGCCAGCTCACCAGGTACCGCCAGGGTTAGTCAGCCCCAGCATTTT,CASSPGTARVSQPQHF
TRBD1,TRBJ2-5,few,TRBV20-1,TGCAGTGCTAGCGTTCGGGGACAGGCGGGGGAGACCCAGTACTTC,CSASVRGQAGETQYF
-,TRBJ1-6,once,TRBV18,TGTGCCAGCTCACCCCTATCGAGGGTCAATTCTATGGACTCACCCCTCCACTTT,CASSPLSRVNSMDSPLHF
-,TRBJ1-5,few,TRBV20-1,TGCAGTGCTAGAGAATTACATACCAGGTATCAGCCCCAGCATTTT,CSARELHTRYQPQHF
TRBD2,TRBJ2-1,-,TRBV20-1,TGCAGTGCTATCTCTAGCGGGAGGGCCTACAATGAGCAGTTCTTC,CSAISSGRAYNEQFF
-,TRBJ2-7,few,TRBV12-3/TRBV12-4,TGTGCCAGCAGTTTTGGGGGAGCAATCTACGAGCAGTACTTC,CASSFGGAIYEQYF
-,TRBJ2-2,-,TRBV5-6,TGTGCCAGCAGCTTGGTTGCGGAATCGAACACCGGGGAGCTGTTTTTT,CASSLVAESNTGELFF
-,TRBJ1-2,few,TRBV12-3/TRBV12-4,TGTGCCAGCAGAGACATGGGACAATCCACGGGAGGCTACACCTTC,CASRDMGQSTGGYTF
-,TRBJ1-1,few,TRBV24-1,TGTGCCACCAGTGAGGGGGGGGCCGCTGAAGCTTTCTTT,CATSEGGAAEAFF
TRBD1,TRBJ1-1,once,TRBV5-1,TGCGCCAGCGGGGAGGGGGCACGGAACACTGAAGCTTTCTTT,CASGEGARNTEAFF
-,TRBJ1-1,-,TRBV19,TGTGCCAGTAGTGTCGGACGAGCTGAAGCTTTCTTT,CASSVGRAEAFF
-,TRBJ1-2,-,TRBV29-1,TGCAGCGTTGAGGCAAATTATTTCTATGGCTACACCTTC,CSVEANYFYGYTF
TRBD1,TRBJ2-1,once,TRBV18,TGTGCCAGCTCAGGACAGGGGAGCAACAATGAGCAGTTCTTC,CASSGQGSNNEQFF
-,TRBJ2-7,-,TRBV7-9,TGTGCCAGCAGCTTTGGCAGCGAGCAGTACTTC,CASSFGSEQYF
-,TRBJ1-2,few,TRBV3-1,TGTGCCAGCAGCCATGGCGGGAATGGCTACACCTTC,CASSHGGNGYTF
TRBD1,TRBJ1-1,few,TRBV6-5,TGTGCCAGCAGTTACACCTTCGACAGGGTGAACACTGAAGCTTTCTTT,CASSYTFDRVNTEAFF
TRBD1,TRBJ2-7,-,TRBV10-3,TGTGCCATCAGTGATCAGGGGGTAATCGAGCAGTACTTC,CAISDQGVIEQYF
-,TRBJ2-2,-,TRBV7-8,TGTGCCAGCAGCCGTAGGAGGCTAGCTCCCACCGGGGAGCTGTTTTTT,CASSRRRLAPTGELFF
-,TRBJ1-1,-,TRBV18,TGTGCCAGCTCACCAGCACTGGGGAGGAACACTGAAGCTTTCTTT,CASSPALGRNTEAFF
-,TRBJ2-5,few,TRBV7-2,TGTGCCAGCAGCTTAATTCCCCAGGGGAGAATGGAGACCCAGTACTTC,CASSLIPQGRMETQYF
-,TRBJ2-6,few,TRBV6-1,TGTGCCAGTCTTCAACGGGGAACTGGGGCCAACGTCCTGACTTTC,CASLQRGTGANVLTF
TRBD2,TRBJ2-3,few,TRBV4-3,TGCGCCAGCAGCCCTAGCGGGATGGTGGATACGCAGTATTTT,CASSPSGMVDTQYF
TRBD1,TRBJ1-1,few,TRBV6-2/TRBV6-3,TGTGCCAGCAGAGTGACAGGGAGGCCTGAAGCTTTCTTT,CASRVTGRPEAFF
-,TRBJ2-2,-,TRBV7-2,TGTGCCAGCGGGACTTTCACCGGGGAGCTGTTTTTT,CASGTFTGELFF
-,TRBJ1-5,-,TRBV7-8,TGTGCCAGCAGCCCCCCCGAGATTGGGAGCAATCAGCCCCAGCATTTT,CASSPPEIGSNQPQHF
TRBD1,TRBJ2-5,few,TRBV6-5,TGTGCCAGCAGTTACACGGGACAGCTGTACCAAGAGACCCAGTACTTC,CASSYTGQLYQETQYF
TRBD1,TRBJ2-1,-,TRBV5-4,TGTGCCAGCAGCTTGGGCCCCCCTGACAGGGAGCTACAGTTCTTC,CASSLGPPDRELQFF
-,TRBJ1-2,-,TRBV28,TGTGCCAGCAGTTTATGGTCAGGCTATGGCTACACCTTC,CASSLWSGYGYTF
-,TRBJ2-5,few,TRBV5-4,TGTGCCAGCAGCTTGTTGGGGTTTGGACAGCAACAAGAGACCCAGTACTTC,CASSLLGFGQQQETQYF